These 4 T cell receptor beta chains came from one sample sequenced in a study of cytomegalovirus exposure and HLA in healthy donors. Sequenced by immunoSEQ multiplex PCR; TCRdb stores in-frame clones only, minus some. This sample yields about 130,000 clones, of which nearly 90% are seen a single time; 1% to 1.4% belongs to the top ten. The sequencing sample was made of PBMCs. These receptors were obtained from a woman between 18 and 29 years old in good health and CMV-seronegative.

The chain links TRBV6-5 to TRBJ1-3; D gene uncertain. CDR1 and CDR2 (germline): MNHEY, SVGAGI. Trimming left V 4 bases short and J 4 bases short, with 8 bases between. This CDR3 contains 13 residues. In nucleotides, the CDR3 is TGTGCCAGCAGTTCTTCCCCGGGAAACACCATATATTTT. Encoded protein: CASSSSPGNTIYF.

The rearrangement joins TRBV28 to TRBJ2-7; 9 nucleotides agree with TRBD1. Germline CDR1 MDHEN, CDR2 SYDVKM. V lost 5 bases to trimming and J lost 6 bases; unmatched junction nucleotides: 8. This CDR3 is 14 amino acids long. CDR3 nucleotides: TGTGCCAGCAGTATTGGGACAGGGCTCGTCGAGCAGTACGTC. It is translated as CASSIGTGLVEQYV.

The chain recombines TRBV28 with TRBJ1-4, with 8 bases identical to TRBD1. Unmatched junction bases numbered 8, after V lost 8 bases and J lost 6 bases. CDR1 and CDR2 (germline): MDHEN, SYDVKM. The CDR3 is 14 residues long. CDR3 loop: CASLSQGADEKLFF. The CDR3 DNA reads as TGTGCCAGCCTATCCCAGGGGGCTGATGAAAAACTGTTTTTT.

This chain uses TRBV29-1 with TRBJ2-3; tentatively, D is TRBD2 (6 bases). V was clipped by 4 bases and J by 7 bases, with 18 bases between them. Per germline, CDR1 SQVTM and CDR2 ANQGSEA. The CDR3 length is 14 residues. The DNA for the CDR3 is TGCAGCGTTGCCTGGCGGGATTGGAAAAATACGCAGTATTTT. Translating it yields CSVAWRDWKNTQYF.